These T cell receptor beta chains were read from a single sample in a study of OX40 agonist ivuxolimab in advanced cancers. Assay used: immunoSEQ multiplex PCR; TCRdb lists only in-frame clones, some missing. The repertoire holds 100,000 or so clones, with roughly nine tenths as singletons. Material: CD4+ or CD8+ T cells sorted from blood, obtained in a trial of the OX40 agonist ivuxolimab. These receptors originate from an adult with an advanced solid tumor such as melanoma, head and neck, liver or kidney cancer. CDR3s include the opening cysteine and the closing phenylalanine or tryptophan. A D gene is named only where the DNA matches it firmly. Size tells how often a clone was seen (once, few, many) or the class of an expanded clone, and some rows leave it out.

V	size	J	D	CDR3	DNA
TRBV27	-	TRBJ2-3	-	CASRAGTRDTQYF	TGTGCCAGCAGAGCAGGGACACGCGATACGCAGTATTTT
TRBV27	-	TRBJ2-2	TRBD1	CASSSGQTNTGELFF	TGTGCCAGCAGTTCGGGACAGACGAACACCGGGGAGCTGTTTTTT
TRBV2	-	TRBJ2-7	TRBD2	CASSDPTSGRKTRQYF	TGTGCCAGCAGTGATCCAACTAGCGGGAGAAAAACGAGGCAGTACTTC
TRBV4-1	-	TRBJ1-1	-	CASSPRTVKNTEAFF	TGCGCCAGCAGCCCCCGAACAGTAAAAAACACTGAAGCTTTCTTT
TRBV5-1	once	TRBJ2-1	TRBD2	CASSLGTSRSWDEQFF	TGCGCCAGCAGCCTAGGGACTAGCCGAAGTTGGGATGAGCAGTTCTTC
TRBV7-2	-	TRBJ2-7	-	CASSLAWGPYEQYF	TGTGCCAGCAGCTTAGCCTGGGGACCATACGAGCAGTACTTC
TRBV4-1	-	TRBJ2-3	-	CASSQVYEDTQYF	TGCGCCAGCAGCCAAGTCTATGAAGATACGCAGTATTTT
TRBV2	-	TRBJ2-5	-	CASRARRVTQYF	TGTGCCAGCAGGGCGAGGAGGGTGACCCAGTACTTC
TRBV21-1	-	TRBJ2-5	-	CASSKTEGYGLAGDQETQYF	TGTGCCAGCAGCAAGACGGAAGGTTATGGACTAGCGGGAGACCAAGAGACCCAGTACTTC
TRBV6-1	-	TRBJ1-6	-	CASSEIAGQYSPLHF	TGTGCCAGCAGTGAAATTGCAGGGCAATACTCACCCCTCCACTTT
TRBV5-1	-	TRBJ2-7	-	CASRRGDYEQYF	TGCGCCAGCCGGAGGGGGGACTACGAGCAGTACTTC
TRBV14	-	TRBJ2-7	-	CASSHGVSTEQYF	TGTGCCAGCAGCCATGGAGTATCAACCGAGCAGTACTTC
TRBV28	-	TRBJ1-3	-	CASSLGGVTGNTIYF	TGTGCCAGCAGTTTGGGCGGGGTAACTGGAAACACCATATATTTT
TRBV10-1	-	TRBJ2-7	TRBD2	CASSERLAANYEQYF	TGCGCCAGCAGTGAAAGACTAGCGGCCAACTACGAGCAGTACTTC
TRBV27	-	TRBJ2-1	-	CASSFEEGLVYEQFF	TGTGCCAGCAGTTTTGAGGAGGGATTGGTCTATGAGCAGTTCTTC
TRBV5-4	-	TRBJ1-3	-	CASSNGGLVSGNTIYF	TGTGCCAGCAGCAATGGGGGGCTTGTCTCTGGAAACACCATATATTTT
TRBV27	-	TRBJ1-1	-	CASSYSVNTEAFF	TGTGCCAGCAGTTATTCGGTGAACACTGAAGCTTTCTTT
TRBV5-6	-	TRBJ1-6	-	CASSTGLRNSPLHF	TGTGCCAGCAGCACGGGACTGCGTAATTCACCCCTCCACTTT
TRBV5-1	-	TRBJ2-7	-	CASSFKGVYEQYF	TGCGCCAGCAGCTTTAAAGGAGTCTACGAGCAGTACTTC
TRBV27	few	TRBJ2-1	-	CASGYWDNNEQFF	TGTGCCAGCGGGTATTGGGACAACAATGAGCAGTTCTTC
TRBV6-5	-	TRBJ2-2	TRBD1	CASGQGALAGELFF	TGTGCCAGCGGCCAGGGGGCCCTCGCCGGGGAGCTGTTTTTT
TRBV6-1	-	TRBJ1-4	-	CASSEEVGNEKLFF	TGTGCCAGCAGTGAGGAGGTTGGGAATGAAAAACTGTTTTTT
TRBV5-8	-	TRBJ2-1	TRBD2	CASSLVGGMYNEQFF	TGTGCCAGCAGCTTGGTGGGGGGGATGTACAATGAGCAGTTCTTC
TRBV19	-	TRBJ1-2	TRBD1	CASSTWDSAGEDYGYTF	TGTGCCAGTAGTACCTGGGACAGCGCGGGGGAGGACTATGGCTACACCTTC
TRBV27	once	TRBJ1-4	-	CASSLSGGSRDKLFF	TGTGCCAGCAGTTTATCCGGGGGGTCTAGGGACAAACTGTTTTTT
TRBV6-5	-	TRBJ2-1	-	CATLRSEQFF	TGTGCAACTCTTAGAAGCGAGCAGTTCTTC
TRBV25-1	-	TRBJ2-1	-	CASSDMGNEQFF	TGTGCCAGCAGTGACATGGGCAATGAGCAGTTCTTC
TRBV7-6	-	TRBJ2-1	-	CASSPKGPTVLEQFF	TGTGCCAGCAGCCCTAAGGGCCCGACAGTCCTTGAGCAGTTCTTC
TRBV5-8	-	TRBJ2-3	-	CASSRDSSSTDTQYF	TGTGCCAGCAGTCGAGACAGTTCTAGCACAGATACGCAGTATTTT
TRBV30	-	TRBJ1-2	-	CAWSLPSPRSGYTF	TGTGCCTGGAGTCTCCCCTCGCCCCGAAGCGGCTACACCTTC
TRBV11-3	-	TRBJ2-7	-	CASSLRGTEQYF	TGTGCCAGCAGCTTAAGGGGAACCGAGCAGTACTTC
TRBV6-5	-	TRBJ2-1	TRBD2	CASSYGAGVYNEQFF	TGTGCCAGCAGTTACGGAGCGGGAGTCTACAATGAGCAGTTCTTC